Below, 18 T cell receptor beta chains from the same sample are listed, as sequenced in a study of blood T cell dynamics during melanoma immunotherapy (dated by TCRdb to 2020 to 2021). This specimen's time point label, interpreted: week 3, after first cycle of checkpoint inhibitor. Libraries were made using the immunoSEQ multiplex PCR assay. The table comes from immuneACCESS by way of TCRdb, which keeps in-frame sequences with V and J called. Part of the clones is missing from these tables; in studies checked, under half for an unresolved V gene and the rest for unknown reasons. The sample table contains 25,000 to 30,000 clones; only one count was recorded for 75% to 90% of them. The ten largest clones represent over 9% of the sample. The source material was blood, sampled from a patient treated with checkpoint blockade. These receptors were obtained from a human donor with melanoma.

V is TRBV10-1 and J is TRBJ1-3; tentatively, D is TRBD1 (5 bases). Germline lookup yields CDR1 WNHNN and CDR2 SYGVQD (reference sequence). The CDR3 runs 16 residues. V shed 5 bases and J shed 3 bases, with 17 bases lying between them. The chain's CDR3 is CASSPQGAAYGNTIYF. The DNA for the CDR3 is TGCGCCAGCAGTCCCCAAGGGGCCGCGTATGGAAACACCATATATTTT.

The chain employs TRBV4-3 and TRBJ2-2; TRBD1 matches at 10 bases. Germline CDR1 and CDR2: LGHNA and YSLEER. The CDR3 is 18 residues long. Germline trimming cut 0 bases from V and 5 bases from J; bases unmatched to any gene: 9. CDR3 sequence (DNA): TGCGCCAGCAGCCAAGATTGGGGACAGGGGACTTTAACCGGGGAGCTGTTTTTT. It codes for CASSQDWGQGTLTGELFF.

This clone has a handful of counts. The chain has TRBV18 and TRBJ1-1; D unclear. The CDR3 length is 15 residues. V lost 2 bases to trimming and J lost 0 bases, with 10 bases between them. CDR1 is KGHSH, CDR2 LQKENI, per germline. The CDR3 DNA sequence: TGTGCCAGCTCACCAGAAGGAGAGATGAACACTGAAGCTTTCTTT. It encodes CASSPEGEMNTEAFF.

The chain carries TRBV9 and TRBJ1-2; no firm D call. The V gene's germline CDR1 is SGDLS and CDR2 YYNGEE. This CDR3 spans 15 amino acids. V was cut by 0 bases and J by 0 bases, with 9 bases left in between. The CDR3 loop is CASSVGDTTNYGYTF. The CDR3 DNA reads as TGTGCCAGCAGCGTAGGTGACACAACTAACTATGGCTACACCTTC. Full variable domain (outside the CDR3, taken from reference TRBV9 and TRBJ1-2): DSGVTQTPKHLITATGQRVTLRCSPRSGDLSVYWYQQSLDQGLQFLIQYYNGEERAKGNILERFSAQQFPDLHSELNLSSLELGDSALYFCASSVGDTTNYGYTFGSGTRLTVV.

The genes are TRBV19 and TRBJ1-5; 9 bases fit TRBD1. This CDR3 spans 16 amino acids. With V trimmed by 7 bases and J by 3 bases, 10 bases remained unmatched. CDR1 and CDR2 from the germline V gene are LNHDA and SQIVND (reference sequence). The CDR3 is CASNLRTGVNNQPQHF. The CDR3 nucleotides read TGTGCCAGTAACCTTCGGACAGGGGTAAACAATCAGCCCCAGCATTTT. Combining the CDR3 with reference TRBV19 and TRBJ1-5 gives the whole variable domain DGGITQSPKYLFRKEGQNVTLSCEQNLNHDAMYWYRQDPGQGLRLIYYSQIVNDFQKGDIAEGYSVSREKKESFPLTVTSAQKNPTAFYLCASNLRTGVNNQPQHFGDGTRLSIL.

The V gene is TRBV9, the J gene TRBJ1-2, with D uncertain. The CDR3 runs to 13 residues. V lost 4 bases, J lost 4 bases, and 11 bases lay in between. The germline CDR1 and CDR2 sequences are SGDLS and YYNGEE. This chain's CDR3 is CASSLEAAYGYTF. The DNA of the CDR3 is TGTGCCAGCAGCTTAGAGGCGGCCTATGGCTACACCTTC.

The rearrangement joins TRBV7-2 to TRBJ2-3; either TRBD1 or TRBD2 may fit D (5 bases each). V lost 2 bases, J lost 5 bases, and 11 bases lay in between. CDR3 size: 14 residues. Germline loops: CDR1 SGHTA, CDR2 FQGNSA. In DNA form, the CDR3 reads TGTGCCAGCAGCTTAAGGGACCGGGAAGATACGCAGTATTTT. Protein product: CASSLRDREDTQYF.

The chain recombines TRBV6-5 with TRBJ2-1; D not certain. Per germline, CDR1 MNHEY and CDR2 SVGAGI. The V end was cut by 6 bases, the J end by 5 bases, with 11 bases between. The length of the CDR3 is 13 residues. The CDR3 coding sequence is TGTGCCAGCAGCGGATTCCTAAACAATGAGCAGTTCTTC. It translates to CASSGFLNNEQFF.

The rearrangement joins TRBV11-2 to TRBJ2-1, with D hard to call. V lost 2 bases to trimming and J lost 2 bases, with 4 bases between them. The CDR3 is 13 amino acids. Germline V lookup: CDR1 SGHAT, CDR2 FQNNGV. The CDR3 region is CASSLFPYNEQFF. In DNA, the CDR3 is TGTGCCAGCAGCTTATTTCCCTACAATGAGCAGTTCTTC.

CDR3 in DNA: TGTGCCAGCAGCCCCACCGGGACAGAGTCCTACGAGCAGTACTTC. As protein: CASSPTGTESYEQYF. This chain connects TRBV27 to TRBJ2-7, with 7 bases that match TRBD1. The CDR3 is 15 residues long. With 6 bases clipped from V and 1 base from J, the junction kept 9 bases outside the gene matches. Germline values: CDR1 MNHEY, CDR2 SMNVEV (reference sequence).

V and J are TRBV27 and TRBJ2-1, with 13 bases identical to TRBD2. CDR1 and CDR2 from the germline V gene are MNHEY and SMNVEV (reference sequence). This CDR3 is 14 amino acids long. V lost 8 bases, J lost 7 bases, and 5 bases stayed unmatched. The CDR3 sequence: CASSETSGGNEQFF. The CDR3, as DNA: TGTGCCAGCTCTGAGACTAGCGGGGGGAATGAGCAGTTCTTC.

The chain carries TRBV2 and TRBJ1-1; D is uncertain. Trimming shortened V by 0 bases and J by 3 bases, and 8 bases separated the two germline ends. There are 14 residues in the CDR3. From germline, CDR1 is SNHLY and CDR2 FYNNEI. CDR3 nucleotide sequence: TGTGCCAGCAGTGAAGCCTCTCCCCACACTGAAGCTTTCTTT. This translates into CASSEASPHTEAFF.

This sequence joins TRBV27 and TRBJ2-2; D gene uncertain. V was clipped by 6 bases and J by 0 bases, with 11 bases between them. Germline V CDR1 and CDR2: MNHEY, SMNVEV (reference sequence). This CDR3 is 15 amino acids long. CDR3 residues: CASRNSFANTGELFF. CDR3 DNA sequence: TGTGCCAGCAGGAACTCCTTCGCGAACACCGGGGAGCTGTTTTTT.

The rearrangement uses TRBV9 and TRBJ2-1; D is unresolved. V was pared by 0 bases and J by 2 bases, with 9 bases between. Germline V gene sequence: CDR1 SGDLS, CDR2 YYNGEE. The CDR3 is 15 amino acids. CDR3 in amino acids: CASSVEQAPYNEQFF. Written as DNA, the CDR3 is TGTGCCAGCAGCGTAGAGCAGGCTCCCTACAATGAGCAGTTCTTC.

The chain recombines TRBV5-1 with TRBJ2-7; TRBD1 agrees at 12 bases. J lost 1 base, V lost 5 bases, and 4 bases had no gene match. The CDR3 has 15 residues. Germline V gene data show CDR1 as SGHRS and CDR2 as YFSETQ. This CDR3 reads CASRLGQGASYEQYF. CDR3 sequence (DNA): TGCGCCAGCAGACTGGGACAGGGGGCATCCTACGAGCAGTACTTC.

The V and J genes are TRBV7-9 and TRBJ2-2, with TRBD2 identical over 8 bases. Germline loops: CDR1 SEHNR, CDR2 FQNEAQ (reference sequence). J was trimmed by 0 bases and V by 1 base; bases with no gene match: 4. CDR3 size: 17 residues. The CDR3 here is CASSLVGGRTNTGELFF. CDR3 DNA sequence: TGTGCCAGCAGCTTAGTGGGCGGGAGGACGAACACCGGGGAGCTGTTTTTT. The full variable domain, with the rest looked up from reference TRBV7-9 and TRBJ2-2, is DTGVSQNPRHKITKRGQNVTFRCDPISEHNRLYWYRQTLGQGPEFLTYFQNEAQLEKSRLLSDRFSAERPKGSFSTLEIQRTEQGDSAMYLCASSLVGGRTNTGELFFGEGSRLTVL.

This clone has a single count. The chain couples TRBV28 to TRBJ2-1; the D is unclear. The germline V and J ends were trimmed by 8 bases and 0 bases, with 11 bases remaining between them. The CDR3 extends over 14 amino acids. Per the germline V gene, CDR1 is MDHEN and CDR2 is SYDVKM. The CDR3: CASGPAVSYNEQFF. The DNA of the CDR3 is TGTGCCAGCGGCCCCGCAGTCTCCTACAATGAGCAGTTCTTC.

The chain couples TRBV5-4 to TRBJ2-4, with 9 bases fitting TRBD1. The CDR3 is 14 amino acids. Germline V gene lookup returns CDR1 SGHNT and CDR2 YYREEE (reference sequence). After removal of 4 bases from V and 8 bases from J, the junction contained 7 bases not matched to a gene. The CDR3 nucleotides read TGTGCCAGCAGCCCCCGGACAGGGGTAGACATTCAGTACTTC. Protein product: CASSPRTGVDIQYF.